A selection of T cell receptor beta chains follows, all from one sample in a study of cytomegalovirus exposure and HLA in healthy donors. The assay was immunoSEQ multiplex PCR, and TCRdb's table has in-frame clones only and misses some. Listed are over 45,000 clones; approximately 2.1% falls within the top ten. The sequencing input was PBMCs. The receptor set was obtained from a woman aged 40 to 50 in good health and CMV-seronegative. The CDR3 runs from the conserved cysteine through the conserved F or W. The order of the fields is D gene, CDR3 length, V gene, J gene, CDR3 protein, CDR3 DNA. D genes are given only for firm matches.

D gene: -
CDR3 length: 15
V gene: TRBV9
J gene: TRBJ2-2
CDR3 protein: CASSVEYSASGELFF
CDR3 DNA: TGTGCCAGCAGCGTAGAATATAGCGCGAGCGGGGAGCTGTTTTTT

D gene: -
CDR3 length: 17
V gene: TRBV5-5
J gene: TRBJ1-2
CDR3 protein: CASKARGGIWLDYGYTF
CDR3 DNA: TGTGCCAGCAAAGCGAGGGGGGGGATCTGGTTGGACTATGGCTACACCTTC

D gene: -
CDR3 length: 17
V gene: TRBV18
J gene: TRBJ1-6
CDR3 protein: CASSPDFGASYNSPLHF
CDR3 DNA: TGTGCCAGCTCACCAGATTTTGGGGCGTCCTATAATTCACCCCTCCACTTT

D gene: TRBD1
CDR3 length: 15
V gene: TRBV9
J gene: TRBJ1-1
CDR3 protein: CASSIAGTGGGEAFF
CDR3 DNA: TGTGCCAGCAGCATCGCCGGGACAGGGGGTGGAGAAGCTTTCTTT

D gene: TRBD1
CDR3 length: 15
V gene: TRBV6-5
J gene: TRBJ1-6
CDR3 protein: CASRSTGTGHSPLHF
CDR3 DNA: TGTGCCAGCAGATCGACCGGGACAGGTCATTCACCCCTCCACTTT

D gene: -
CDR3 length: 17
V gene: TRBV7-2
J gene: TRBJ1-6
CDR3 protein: CASSSSRVSSYNSPLHF
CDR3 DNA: TGTGCCAGCAGCTCCTCCCGGGTTAGCTCCTATAATTCACCCCTCCACTTT

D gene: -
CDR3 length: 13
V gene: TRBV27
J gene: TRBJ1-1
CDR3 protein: CASRLGEDTEAFF
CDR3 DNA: TGTGCCAGCAGACTAGGGGAGGACACTGAAGCTTTCTTT

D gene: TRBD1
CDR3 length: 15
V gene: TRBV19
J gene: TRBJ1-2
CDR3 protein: CASSPTGVISYGYTF
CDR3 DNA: TGTGCCAGTAGCCCGACAGGGGTCATTTCTTATGGCTACACCTTC

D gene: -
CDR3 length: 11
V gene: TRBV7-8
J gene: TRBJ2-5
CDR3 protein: CASSPAETQYF
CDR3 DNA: TGTGCCAGCAGCCCCGCGGAGACCCAGTACTTC

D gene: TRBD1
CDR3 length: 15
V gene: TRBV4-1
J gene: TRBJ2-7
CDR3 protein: CASSSGQGEGYEQYF
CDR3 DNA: TGCGCCAGCAGCTCGGGACAGGGCGAAGGCTACGAGCAGTACTTC

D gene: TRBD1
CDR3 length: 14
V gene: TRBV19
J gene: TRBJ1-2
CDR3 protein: CASSTTPTGSGYTF
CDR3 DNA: TGTGCCAGTAGTACAACACCGACAGGGTCCGGCTACACCTTC

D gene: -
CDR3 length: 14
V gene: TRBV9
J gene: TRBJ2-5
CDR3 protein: CASSPGQFQETQYF
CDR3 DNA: TGTGCCAGCAGCCCCGGACAGTTCCAAGAGACCCAGTACTTC

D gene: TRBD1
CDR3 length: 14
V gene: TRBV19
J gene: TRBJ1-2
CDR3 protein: CASSIGGQGHGYTF
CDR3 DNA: TGTGCCAGTAGTATAGGGGGACAGGGCCATGGCTACACCTTC

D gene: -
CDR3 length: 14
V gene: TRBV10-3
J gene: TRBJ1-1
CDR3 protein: CAISGPGLNTEAFF
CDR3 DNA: TGTGCCATCAGTGGGCCAGGATTGAACACTGAAGCTTTCTTT

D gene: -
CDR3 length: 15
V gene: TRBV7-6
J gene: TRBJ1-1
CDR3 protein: CASSLGVTGFTEAFF
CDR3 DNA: TGTGCCAGCAGCTTAGGGGTGACGGGATTCACTGAAGCTTTCTTT